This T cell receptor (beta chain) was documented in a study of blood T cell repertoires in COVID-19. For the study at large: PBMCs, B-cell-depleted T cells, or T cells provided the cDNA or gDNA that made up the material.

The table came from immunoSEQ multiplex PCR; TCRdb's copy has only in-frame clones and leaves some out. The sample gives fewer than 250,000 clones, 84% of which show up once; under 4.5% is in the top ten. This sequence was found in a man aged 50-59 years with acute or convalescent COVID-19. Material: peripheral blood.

The CDR3 protein is CAWTPRESIEQFF. The CDR3 coding sequence is TGTGCCTGGACCCCAAGAGAGAGTATTGAGCAGTTCTTC. This rearrangement joins TRBV30 to TRBJ2-1; D is uncertain. Trimming cost V 4 bases and J 9 bases, with 16 bases left between them. This CDR3 spans 13 amino acids. CDR1 and CDR2 (germline): GTSNPN, SVGIG (reference sequence).